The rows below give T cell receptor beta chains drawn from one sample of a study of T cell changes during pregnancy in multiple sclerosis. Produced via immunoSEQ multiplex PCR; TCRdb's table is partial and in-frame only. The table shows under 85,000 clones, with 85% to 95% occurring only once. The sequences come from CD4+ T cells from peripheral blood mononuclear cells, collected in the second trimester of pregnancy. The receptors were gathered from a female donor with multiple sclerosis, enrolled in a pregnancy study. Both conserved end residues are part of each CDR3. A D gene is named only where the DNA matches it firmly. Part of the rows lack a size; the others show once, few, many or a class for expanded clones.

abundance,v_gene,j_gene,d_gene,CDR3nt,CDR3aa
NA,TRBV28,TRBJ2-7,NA,TGTGCCAGCTATGATGCATCGGGCTCCTACGAGCAGTACTTC,CASYDASGSYEQYF
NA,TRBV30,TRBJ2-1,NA,TGTGCCGGAGAACGAGCTCGAAGCAATGAGCAGTTCTTC,CAGERARSNEQFF
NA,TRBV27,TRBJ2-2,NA,TGTGCCAGCAGTTCAAGACAGGGGAAGGCGGGGGCCGGGGAGCTGTTTTTT,CASSSRQGKAGAGELFF
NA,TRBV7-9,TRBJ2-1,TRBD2,TGTGCCAGCAGCCCCTTAGCGGGAGCCTTAAATGAGCAGTTCTTC,CASSPLAGALNEQFF
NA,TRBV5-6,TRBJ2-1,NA,TGTGCCAGCATCATAGGGGGGGTTTCCTACAATGAGCAGTTCTTC,CASIIGGVSYNEQFF
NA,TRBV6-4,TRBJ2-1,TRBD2,TGTGCCAGCAGCCTGAGCGGGAGTAGCGACAATGAGCAGTTCTTC,CASSLSGSSDNEQFF
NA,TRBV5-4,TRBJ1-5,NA,TGTGCCAGCAGCTTGGGGGGAGAGGAGCCCCAGCATTTT,CASSLGGEEPQHF
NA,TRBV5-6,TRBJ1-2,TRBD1,TGTGCCAGCAGCTGGGACAGCCGCTACACCTTC,CASSWDSRYTF
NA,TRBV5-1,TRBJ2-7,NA,TGCGCCAGCAGCCGGGACACCTCGGGATACGAGCAGTACTTC,CASSRDTSGYEQYF
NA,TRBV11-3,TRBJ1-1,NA,TGTGCCAGCAGCTCCGCGTTCACTGAAGCTTTCTTT,CASSSAFTEAFF
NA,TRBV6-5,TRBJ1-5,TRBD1,TGTGCCAGCAGTTCCCACAGGGGGCTAATCCATCAGCCCCAGCATTTT,CASSSHRGLIHQPQHF
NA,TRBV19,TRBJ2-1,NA,TGTGCCAGTAGAAAACAGGTGGGGCCCTACAATGAGCAGTTCTTC,CASRKQVGPYNEQFF
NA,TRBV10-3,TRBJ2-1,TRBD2,TGTGCCATCAGTGATCCGGGACTAGCGGGACCCGATGAGCAGTTCTTC,CAISDPGLAGPDEQFF
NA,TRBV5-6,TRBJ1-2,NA,TGTGCCAGCAGCTCCAGGCCGGTAACTAGTGGCTACACCTTC,CASSSRPVTSGYTF
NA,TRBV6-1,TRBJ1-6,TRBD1,TGTGCCAGCAGTGAAGGGGACAGTTTCCTTAATTCACCCCTCCACTTT,CASSEGDSFLNSPLHF
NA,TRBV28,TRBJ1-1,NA,TGTGCCAGCAGTCGCCCAACCACCAGGGTGAACACTGAAGCTTTCTTT,CASSRPTTRVNTEAFF
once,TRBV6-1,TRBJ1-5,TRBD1,TGTGCCAGCAGCCGGGACAGGGGAGATAATCAGCCCCAGCATTTT,CASSRDRGDNQPQHF
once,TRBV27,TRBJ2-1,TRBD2,TGTGCCAGCAGTGGACTACTAGCGCGTGAGCAGTTCTTC,CASSGLLAREQFF
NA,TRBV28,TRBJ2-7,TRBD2,TGTGCCAGCAGTCGGGGGGGCCGCATAATGAAGTACTTC,CASSRGGRIMKYF
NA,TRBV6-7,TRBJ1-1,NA,TGTGCCAGCAGTTACTCCGCAGGGCCTAGAGAAGCTTTCTTT,CASSYSAGPREAFF
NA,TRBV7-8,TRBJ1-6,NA,TGTGCCAGCAGCTTAGGGCCCCGGGGTGGGCAAAATTCACCCCTCCACTTT,CASSLGPRGGQNSPLHF
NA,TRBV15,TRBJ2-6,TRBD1,TGTGCCACCAGCAGAGAACATTTAGGACAGGGGGCAACTGGGGCCAACGTCCTGACTTTC,CATSREHLGQGATGANVLTF
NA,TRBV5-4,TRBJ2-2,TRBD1,TGTGCCAGCAGCCCGGGACAGGGGGTGCCCGGGGAGCTGTTTTTT,CASSPGQGVPGELFF
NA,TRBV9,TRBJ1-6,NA,TGTGCCAGCAGCGCGGACAGCAATAATTCACCCCTCCACTTT,CASSADSNNSPLHF
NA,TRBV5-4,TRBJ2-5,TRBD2,TGTGCCAGCAGCTCTAGCGGGGGGGCCCCAGAGACCCAGTACTTC,CASSSSGGAPETQYF
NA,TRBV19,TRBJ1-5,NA,TGTGCCAGTAGTATGGAGGGCGCGAGCAATCAGCCCCAGCATTTT,CASSMEGASNQPQHF
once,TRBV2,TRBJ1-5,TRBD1,TGTGCCAGCAGGGCAGGGGGCCAAGGGAATCAGCCCCAGCATTTT,CASRAGGQGNQPQHF
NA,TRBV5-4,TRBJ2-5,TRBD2,TGTGCCAGCAGCTTAGGACTAGCGAAGGGACAAGAGACCCAGTACTTC,CASSLGLAKGQETQYF
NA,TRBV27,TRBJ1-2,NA,TGTGCCAGCAGTTTATTTCAGGGTACAGGAGGCTACACCTTC,CASSLFQGTGGYTF
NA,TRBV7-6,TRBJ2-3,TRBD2,TGTGCCAGCAGCTTAGGTCTAGCGGGGGGTGCTAGCACAGATACGCAGTATTTT,CASSLGLAGGASTDTQYF
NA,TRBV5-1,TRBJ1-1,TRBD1,TGCGCCAGCAGCGGCGGGACAGGGAACGGAGGGGCTTTCTTT,CASSGGTGNGGAFF
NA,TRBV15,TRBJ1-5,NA,TGTGCCACCAGCAGAGATATTCAGCCCCAGCATTTT,CATSRDIQPQHF
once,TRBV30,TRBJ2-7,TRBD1,TGTGCCTGGTCCCGGGACAGTTCCTACGAGCAGTACTTC,CAWSRDSSYEQYF
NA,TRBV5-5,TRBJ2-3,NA,TGTGCCAGCAGATCAACAGGGACCGATACGCAGTATTTT,CASRSTGTDTQYF
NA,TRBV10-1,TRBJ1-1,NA,TGCGCCAGCAGCCGGGGTGAAATGAACACTGAAGCTTTCTTT,CASSRGEMNTEAFF
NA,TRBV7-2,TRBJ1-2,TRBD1,TGTGCCAGCAGCTTAGTGTTTGGGGGGACAGGGACTGGCTACACCTTC,CASSLVFGGTGTGYTF
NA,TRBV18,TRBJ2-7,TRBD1,TGTGCCAGCTCACCACAAAGAGGACAGGGCTACGAGCAGTACTTC,CASSPQRGQGYEQYF
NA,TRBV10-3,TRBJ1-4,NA,TGTGCCATCAGTAAAGTCCCCAACGACAGGCCAACTAATGAAAAACTGTTTTTT,CAISKVPNDRPTNEKLFF
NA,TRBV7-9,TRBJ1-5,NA,TGTGCCAGCAGCTTAGCGAGCGGCGGTAGCAATCAGCCCCAGCATTTT,CASSLASGGSNQPQHF
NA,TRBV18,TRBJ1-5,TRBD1,TGTGCCAGCTCACTGAGACAGGGGAATCAGCCCCAGCATTTT,CASSLRQGNQPQHF